The 10 T cell receptor beta chains below come from one sample, sequenced in a study of blood T cell repertoires in COVID-19. The data were produced by immunoSEQ multiplex PCR, yet TCRdb's version contains in-frame clones alone and is incomplete. This table has around 300,000 clones, around 90% appearing once. Sequenced: peripheral blood. The source is a man in his fifties or sixties with acute or convalescent COVID-19.

The gene calls are TRBV5-6 and TRBJ1-6, with 9 nucleotides matching TRBD1. Per germline, CDR1 SGHDT and CDR2 YYEEEE. The ends lost 4 bases at V and 1 base at J; junction bases unmatched: 6. The CDR3 is made up of 17 amino acids. CDR3 in amino acids: CASSPQGAMSYNSPLHF. CDR3 in DNA: TGTGCCAGCAGCCCACAGGGGGCTATGTCCTATAATTCACCCCTCCACTTT.

The chain combines TRBV24-1 with TRBJ1-5; D unclear. Germline V gene sequence: CDR1 KGHDR, CDR2 SFDVKD. Trimming removed 12 bases at V and 1 base at J, with 9 bases between. This CDR3 is built from 12 residues. The CDR3: CAPPRSNQPQHF. The CDR3 DNA follows: TGTGCCCCCCCCCGGAGCAATCAGCCCCAGCATTTT.

This chain's CDR3 is CASSFIGAGVEQYF. CDR3 nucleotides: TGTGCCAGCAGTTTTATTGGGGCAGGCGTCGAGCAGTACTTC. This chain connects TRBV27 to TRBJ2-7, with a weak D call TRBD1 (5 bases). Deletions cut 3 bases from V and 6 bases from J, with 15 bases between. The CDR3 length is 14 residues. Germline V gene lookup returns CDR1 MNHEY and CDR2 SMNVEV (reference sequence).

This chain connects TRBV15 to TRBJ2-3; 8 bases map to TRBD2. Germline V lookup: CDR1 LNHNV, CDR2 YYDKDF (reference sequence). Unmatched junction bases numbered 8, after V lost 5 bases and J lost 4 bases. CDR3 length: 15 amino acids. CDR3 sequence: CATSVRGGRADTQYF. CDR3 coding DNA: TGTGCCACCAGCGTTCGGGGGGGCCGTGCAGATACGCAGTATTTT.

The J gene is TRBJ2-5, the V gene TRBV11-2; D not certain. V lost 5 bases to trimming and J lost 1 base, with 8 bases between them. CDR1 is SGHAT, CDR2 FQNNGV, per germline. The CDR3 has 13 residues. CDR3 in amino acids: CASSPRGQETQYF. In nucleotides, the CDR3 is TGTGCCAGCAGCCCCCGCGGCCAAGAGACCCAGTACTTC. The full variable domain, completed using reference TRBV11-2 and TRBJ2-5, is EAGVAQSPRYKIIEKRQSVAFWCNPISGHATLYWYQQILGQGPKLLIQFQNNGVVDDSQLPKDRFSAERLKGVDSTLKIQPAKLEDSAVYLCASSPRGQETQYFGPGTRLLVL.

The chain employs TRBV3-1 (or the pseudogene TRBV3-2) and TRBJ1-4; D is unresolved. The germline V and J ends were trimmed by 4 bases and 10 bases, with 19 bases remaining between them. CDR1 is LGHDT and CDR2 is YNNKEL in the germline V gene (reference sequence). This CDR3 region has 15 residues. As DNA, the CDR3 is TGTGCCAGCAGCCCTCCGGGGTTAGGATTTGGAAAACTGTTTTTT. Encoded protein: CASSPPGLGFGKLFF.

The V and J genes are TRBV3-1 (or the pseudogene TRBV3-2) and TRBJ2-2; TRBD1 aligns across 9 bases. Looked up from germline, CDR1 is LGHDT and CDR2 is YNNKEL (reference sequence). This CDR3 contains 17 residues. V shed 4 bases, J shed 1 base, and the junction held 7 bases outside the gene matches. Here the CDR3 reads CASSRHRGRGNTGELFF. DNA of the CDR3: TGTGCCAGCAGCCGTCACAGGGGGCGAGGGAACACCGGGGAGCTGTTTTTT.

This clone was picked up a small number of times. The V gene is TRBV29-1, the J gene TRBJ1-2; D is perhaps TRBD1 (6 bases). This CDR3 has 15 residues. Germline V gene data show CDR1 as SQVTM and CDR2 as ANQGSEA. The V and J ends lost 5 bases and 5 bases respectively, with 21 bases between them. The DNA for the CDR3 is TGCAGCGTTTATGGTGGGTCAGGGGCCGATTATGGCTACACCTTC. This sequence encodes CSVYGGSGADYGYTF. The full variable domain, its missing parts supplied by reference TRBV29-1 and TRBJ1-2, is SAVISQKPSRDICQRGTSLTIQCQVDSQVTMMFWYRQQPGQSLTLIATANQGSEATYESGFVIDKFPISRPNLTFSTLTVSNMSPEDSSIYLCSVYGGSGADYGYTFGSGTRLTVV.

This chain links TRBV3-1 (or the pseudogene TRBV3-2) with TRBJ2-3; D not certain. CDR1 and CDR2 (germline): LGHDT, YNNKEL (reference sequence). The CDR3 sequence is 16 residues long. V was cut by 4 bases and J by 0 bases, with 14 bases left in between. CDR3: CASSPRATPSTDTQYF. The CDR3 DNA reads TGTGCCAGCAGCCCGAGAGCGACTCCAAGCACAGATACGCAGTATTTT.

The chain couples TRBV9 to TRBJ1-4, with D perhaps matching TRBD1 (5 bases). CDR1 and CDR2 (germline): SGDLS, YYNGEE. This CDR3 has 15 amino acids. Trimming left V 3 bases short and J 7 bases short, with 16 bases between. The CDR3 loop reads CASSEGLGLGEKLFF. CDR3 coding DNA: TGTGCCAGCAGCGAGGGGTTAGGGTTGGGTGAAAAACTGTTTTTT.